The 10 T cell receptor beta chains below all came from one sample that was sequenced in a study of blood T cell repertoires in COVID-19. Method: immunoSEQ multiplex PCR; TCRdb's copy keeps in-frame clones and lacks some. The sample has under 250,000 clones; about four fifths are singletons. Sequencing used peripheral blood. All receptors come from a man over 45 with acute or convalescent COVID-19.

This clone was seen at least ten times. The V and J genes are TRBV5-1 and TRBJ2-2, with 7 bases lining up with TRBD1. Germline CDR1 reads SGHRS; CDR2 reads YFSETQ. V lost 3 bases and J lost 4; bases outside the gene matches: 3. The CDR3 sequence is 14 residues long. DNA of the CDR3: TGCGCCAGCAGCTATGCAGGGGGCACCGGGGAGCTGTTTTTT. Translation: CASSYAGGTGELFF.

This chain links TRBV29-1 with TRBJ2-1; a weak D match, TRBD1 (6 bases). Germline V gene lookup returns CDR1 SQVTM and CDR2 ANQGSEA. The CDR3 loop spans 14 amino acids. The V and J ends lost 5 bases and 4 bases respectively, with 15 bases between them. The DNA for the CDR3 is TGCAGCGTTATTAAGGGGGATCGGTACAATGAGCAGTTCTTC. Translation gives CSVIKGDRYNEQFF.

The chain couples TRBV30 to TRBJ2-2; D perhaps matches TRBD1 (5 bases). CDR1 and CDR2 (germline): GTSNPN, SVGIG (reference sequence). CDR3 size: 14 residues. The V and J ends lost 5 bases and 0 bases respectively, with 10 bases between them. The CDR3 reads CAWRRQPNTGELFF. The DNA of the CDR3 is TGTGCCTGGCGCCGACAGCCGAACACCGGGGAGCTGTTTTTT.

The chain combines TRBV18 with TRBJ2-1, with 13 bases identical to TRBD2. CDR1 is KGHSH, CDR2 LQKENI, per germline. V lost 3 bases and J lost 4; bases outside the gene matches: 6. The CDR3 contains 17 residues. This chain's CDR3 is CASSPRTSGSIYNEQFF. Here the CDR3 DNA reads TGTGCCAGCTCACCGAGGACTAGCGGGAGTATTTACAATGAGCAGTTCTTC.

This sequence joins TRBV5-1 and TRBJ1-1, with 7 positions matching TRBD1. The trim removed 1 base at V and 2 bases at J, leaving 5 bases unmatched. This CDR3 region has 15 residues. The V gene's germline CDR1 is SGHRS and CDR2 YFSETQ. The CDR3 nucleotides are TGCGCCAGCAGCTTGCCCGGGACAGTAAACACTGAAGCTTTCTTT. Translating it yields CASSLPGTVNTEAFF.

The chain uses TRBV7-6 and TRBJ1-1; 9 bases agree with TRBD1. CDR3 length: 14 residues. The germline gives CDR1 SGHVS, CDR2 FNYEAQ. Trimming at V came to 6 bases and at J to 0 bases, leaving 2 bases not matched to a gene. This CDR3 reads CASRGQGLNTEAFF. CDR3 in DNA: TGTGCCAGCAGGGGACAGGGATTGAACACTGAAGCTTTCTTT.

This chain joins TRBV27 and TRBJ1-5; TRBD1 aligns across 8 bases. The CDR3 is made up of 14 amino acids. Germline CDR1 reads MNHEY; CDR2 reads SMNVEV (reference sequence). The J segment lost 6 bases and the V segment lost 0 bases, leaving 1 base of the junction unmatched. The CDR3 spells CASSLSTGVQPQHF. DNA of the CDR3: TGTGCCAGCAGTTTATCGACAGGGGTTCAGCCCCAGCATTTT.

This clone has more than one count but fewer than ten. The V and J genes are TRBV12-3 or TRBV12-4 and TRBJ2-3; a weak D match, TRBD2 (5 bases). V gave up 4 bases and J gave up 3 bases, with 8 bases separating them. CDR3 length: 13 residues. The CDR3 bases are TGTGCCAGCAGTTCGGAGCGGACAGATACGCAGTATTTT. This translates into CASSSERTDTQYF.

This chain links TRBV19 with TRBJ2-5, with D perhaps matching TRBD1 (5 bases). The CDR3 length is 14 residues. Trimming took off 1 base at V and 5 bases at J, with 11 bases between the two ends. In germline, CDR1 is LNHDA, CDR2 SQIVND (reference sequence). This CDR3 is CASSIGRVGETQYF. The CDR3 DNA reads TGTGCCAGTAGTATAGGCAGGGTGGGGGAGACCCAGTACTTC. The whole variable domain, filled in from reference TRBV19 and TRBJ2-5, reads DGGITQSPKYLFRKEGQNVTLSCEQNLNHDAMYWYRQDPGQGLRLIYYSQIVNDFQKGDIAEGYSVSREKKESFPLTVTSAQKNPTAFYLCASSIGRVGETQYFGPGTRLLVL.

The genes are TRBV9 and TRBJ2-1; possible D gene TRBD2, 5 bases. Germline values: CDR1 SGDLS, CDR2 YYNGEE. The V end lost 0 bases, the J end lost 0 bases, and 7 bases lay between the germline ends. CDR3 length equals 15 residues. The CDR3 DNA reads as TGTGCCAGCAGCGTAGGCGGGCTCTCCTACAATGAGCAGTTCTTC. Amino acids: CASSVGGLSYNEQFF.